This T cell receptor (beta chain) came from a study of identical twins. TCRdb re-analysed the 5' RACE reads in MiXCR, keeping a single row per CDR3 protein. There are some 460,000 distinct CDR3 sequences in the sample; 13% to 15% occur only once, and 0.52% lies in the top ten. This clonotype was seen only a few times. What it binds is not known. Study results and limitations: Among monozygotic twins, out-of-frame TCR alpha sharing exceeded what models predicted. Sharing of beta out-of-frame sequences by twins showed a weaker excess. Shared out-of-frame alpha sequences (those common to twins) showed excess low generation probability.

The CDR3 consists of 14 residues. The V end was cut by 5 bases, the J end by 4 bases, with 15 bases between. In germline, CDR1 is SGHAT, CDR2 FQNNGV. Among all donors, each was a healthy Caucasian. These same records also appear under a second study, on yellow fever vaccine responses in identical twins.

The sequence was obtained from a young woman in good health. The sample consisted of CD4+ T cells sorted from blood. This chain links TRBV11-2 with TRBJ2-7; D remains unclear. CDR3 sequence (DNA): TGTGCCAGCAGCCTTCTTCCCCCGACTTACGAGCAGTACTTC. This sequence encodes CASSLLPPTYEQYF.